The 26 T cell receptor beta chains reported below all come from one sample, sequenced in a study of T cell responses to AZD1222 COVID-19 vaccine. Clones were sequenced by immunoSEQ multiplex PCR, and TCRdb holds only the in-frame ones, with some missing. The sample yields about 110,000 clones, more than 75% seen once. Source: peripheral blood, taken 28 days after the second AZD1222 dose. These receptors were taken from an adult who received the AZD1222 COVID-19 vaccine.

The table lists this clone with a few counts. V is TRBV5-4 and J is TRBJ1-1, with D possibly TRBD1 on 5 matching bases. The CDR3 runs 16 residues. CDR1 and CDR2 from the germline V gene are SGHNT and YYREEE (reference sequence). Trimming pared 4 bases from V and 3 bases from J, leaving 19 bases between. The CDR3 sequence: CASSNIPGTVDTEAFF. The CDR3 nucleotides are TGTGCCAGCAGCAATATACCCGGGACCGTGGACACTGAAGCTTTCTTT. The whole variable domain, remainder taken from reference TRBV5-4 and TRBJ1-1, is ETGVTQSPTHLIKTRGQQVTLRCSSQSGHNTVSWYQQALGQGPQFIFQYYREEENGRGNFPPRFSGLQFPNYSSELNVNALELDDSALYLCASSNIPGTVDTEAFFGQGTRLTVV.

The chain combines TRBV11-2 with TRBJ1-2; possibly TRBD1 for D (6 bases). V lost 1 base, J lost 3 bases, and 12 bases lay in between. CDR1 SGHAT and CDR2 FQNNGV come from the germline V gene. The CDR3 loop spans 15 amino acids. CDR3: CASSLARGGYYGYTF. The CDR3 DNA reads TGTGCCAGCAGCTTAGCTCGAGGGGGGTACTATGGCTACACCTTC.

This chain links TRBV6-2 or TRBV6-3 with TRBJ1-1; D is unclear. V was trimmed by 1 base and J by 3 bases, leaving 12 bases between them. Germline assignment: CDR1 MNHEY and CDR2 SVGEGT. The CDR3 runs to 15 residues. This CDR3 reads CASSYWVEGYTEAFF. CDR3 in DNA: TGTGCCAGCAGTTACTGGGTCGAGGGCTACACTGAAGCTTTCTTT.

The chain joins TRBV14 to TRBJ1-1; 8 bases line up with TRBD1. CDR3 size: 14 residues. CDR1 and CDR2 from the germline V gene are SGHDN and FVKESK. V shed 3 bases, J shed 4 bases, and the junction held 4 bases outside the gene matches. The CDR3 DNA reads TGTGCCAGCAGCCACAGGGGGCTGGGCACTGAAGCTTTCTTT. This codes for CASSHRGLGTEAFF.

The CDR3 coding sequence is TGTGCCAGTAGTATCCCTACAGGGGCCCTCAACACTGAAGCTTTCTTT. Encoded protein: CASSIPTGALNTEAFF. The chain combines TRBV19 with TRBJ1-1; 7 positions match TRBD1. The CDR3 covers 16 residues. Germline CDR1 is LNHDA and CDR2 is SQIVND (reference sequence). Germline trimming cut 3 bases from V and 2 bases from J; bases unmatched to any gene: 9.

The chain employs TRBV6-2 or TRBV6-3 and TRBJ2-5, with TRBD2 identical over 9 bases. V shed 0 bases and J 4 bases; nucleotides not matched to a gene: 18. Germline lookup yields CDR1 MNHEY and CDR2 SVGEGT. CDR3 length equals 20 residues. The CDR3 protein is CASSYSRREGRVIRRETQYF. DNA for the CDR3: TGTGCCAGCAGTTACTCGAGGCGGGAGGGCCGGGTCATCCGGCGAGAGACCCAGTACTTC.

Only one count was recorded for this clone. V is TRBV5-4 and J is TRBJ2-7; 8 bases map to TRBD1. From germline, CDR1 is SGHNT and CDR2 YYREEE (reference sequence). Unmatched junction bases numbered 12, after V lost 4 bases and J lost 6 bases. The CDR3 sequence is 15 residues long. The CDR3 DNA reads TGTGCCAGCAGCCCCCCAGGGGGCAGTCTACGCGAGCAGTACTTC. This codes for CASSPPGGSLREQYF.

The rearrangement links TRBV6-5 to TRBJ1-6, with D tentatively TRBD1 (6 bases). Germline CDR1 reads MNHEY; CDR2 reads SVGAGI. V was pared by 8 bases and J by 5 bases, with 16 bases between. The CDR3 runs to 15 residues. This CDR3 is CASSADRFNNSPLHF. The CDR3 nucleotides are TGTGCCAGCTCAGCCGACAGGTTCAATAATTCACCCCTCCACTTT.

The chain has TRBV19 and TRBJ2-7; maybe TRBD2 (5 bases). The CDR3 is made up of 13 amino acids. CDR1 LNHDA and CDR2 SQIVND come from the germline V gene (reference sequence). V lost 6 bases and J lost 1, with 10 bases in between. The chain's CDR3 is CASRPGLSYEQYF. In nucleotides, the CDR3 is TGTGCCAGTAGGCCCGGACTTTCCTACGAGCAGTACTTC.

The chain recombines TRBV4-3 with TRBJ2-6; TRBD1 might be the D (5 bases). The CDR3 length is 17 residues. Germline CDR1 LGHNA, CDR2 YSLEER. With 3 bases removed from V and 0 bases from J, the gap between germline ends came to 12 bases. In nucleotides, the CDR3 is TGCGCCAGCAGCCATCAGGGCAGTAGCTCTGGGGCCAACGTCCTGACTTTC. Its translation is CASSHQGSSSGANVLTF.

This clone was counted only a few times. V and J are TRBV12-3 or TRBV12-4 and TRBJ2-1; 10 positions match TRBD2. This CDR3 region has 12 residues. After removal of 4 bases from V and 15 bases from J, the junction contained 6 bases not matched to a gene. The CDR3 sequence: CASSSSSGSRFF. The CDR3 DNA reads as TGTGCCAGCAGTTCATCTAGCGGGAGTAGGTTCTTC.

The V and J genes are TRBV14 and TRBJ2-3; weak D call: TRBD2 (6 bases). Per the germline V gene, CDR1 is SGHDN and CDR2 is FVKESK. Trimming removed 5 bases at V and 4 bases at J, with 13 bases between. This CDR3 has 14 amino acids. DNA for the CDR3: TGTGCCAGCAGCACGGGGGTAACCCCAGATACGCAGTATTTT. This translates into CASSTGVTPDTQYF.

This chain links TRBV4-2 with TRBJ1-4; 8 nucleotides line up with TRBD1. In germline, CDR1 is LGHNA, CDR2 YNFKEQ. Trimming cost V 0 bases and J 7 bases; bases outside gene matches: 7. This CDR3 is 16 amino acids long. Here the CDR3 reads CASSQEGSQGGEKLFF. DNA of the CDR3: TGTGCCAGCAGCCAAGAGGGGTCACAGGGGGGTGAAAAACTGTTTTTT.

Only one count was recorded for this clone. The gene calls are TRBV30 and TRBJ1-3; TRBD1 matches at 9 bases. The V and J ends lost 3 bases and 4 bases, in that order; junction bases with no gene match: 7. The CDR3 loop spans 15 amino acids. CDR1 is GTSNPN, CDR2 SVGIG, per germline (reference sequence). CDR3 protein: CAWRDRGSKGNTIYF. The CDR3 DNA sequence: TGTGCCTGGAGGGACAGGGGATCCAAAGGAAACACCATATATTTT.

The chain recombines TRBV6-5 with TRBJ2-3; TRBD2 matches 10 bases. Germline-derived CDR1 and CDR2 are MNHEY and SVGAGI. J gave up 8 bases and V 2 bases, and 10 bases lay outside the gene matches. The CDR3 has 16 residues. The CDR3 DNA reads as TGTGCCAGCAGTTACGGGTTAGCGGGGGGTCGGGGTACGCAGTATTTT. Protein product: CASSYGLAGGRGTQYF.

The chain links TRBV9 to TRBJ2-3, with 8 nucleotides matching TRBD2. CDR3 size: 11 residues. With 5 bases clipped from V and 9 bases from J, the junction kept 2 bases outside the gene matches. Germline V gene lookup returns CDR1 SGDLS and CDR2 YYNGEE. The CDR3 spells CASSSGGTQYF. The CDR3 DNA reads as TGTGCCAGCAGTTCGGGGGGGACGCAGTATTTT.

V usage is TRBV10-3 and J usage is TRBJ2-2, with D possibly matching TRBD1 (6 bases). CDR3 length equals 14 residues. Trimming removed 5 bases from V and 3 bases from J, with 10 bases in between. Per germline, CDR1 ENHRY and CDR2 SYGVKD. This CDR3 is CAISLNRDTGELFF. The CDR3 DNA reads TGTGCCATCAGTCTGAACAGGGACACCGGGGAGCTGTTTTTT.

V gene TRBV5-1 combines with J gene TRBJ2-1; D is possibly TRBD2 (7 bases). In germline, CDR1 is SGHRS, CDR2 YFSETQ. Between the trimmed V and J ends, which lost 4 bases and 7 bases, there was a span of 18 bases. The CDR3 is made up of 15 amino acids. CDR3 bases: TGCGCCAGCAGCGGAGGACTAGGGGGGTGGAATGAGCAGTTCTTC. It encodes CASSGGLGGWNEQFF. The whole variable domain, filled in from reference TRBV5-1 and TRBJ2-1, reads KAGVTQTPRYLIKTRGQQVTLSCSPISGHRSVSWYQQTPGQGLQFLFEYFSETQRNKGNFPGRFSGRQFSNSRSEMNVSTLELGDSALYLCASSGGLGGWNEQFFGPGTRLTVL.

The chain combines TRBV13 with TRBJ2-7; possible D gene TRBD1, 7 bases. Between the trimmed V and J ends, which lost 3 bases and 1 base, there was a span of 13 bases. The CDR3 is made up of 15 amino acids. Per germline, CDR1 PRHDT and CDR2 FYEKMQ (reference sequence). The CDR3 DNA follows: TGTGCCAGCAGCTTCGGAGGGGGCGGTTCCTACGAGCAGTACTTC. Translating gives CASSFGGGGSYEQYF.

Written as DNA, the CDR3 is TGTGCCAGCAGCGTAGTACCGGGGGTCTCCTACGAGCAGTACTTC. This translates into CASSVVPGVSYEQYF. The J gene is TRBJ2-7, the V gene TRBV9, with D perhaps matching TRBD2 (6 bases). The CDR3 contains 15 residues. The ends were cut back, 0 bases at V and 0 bases at J, with 10 bases in the middle. CDR1 is SGDLS, CDR2 YYNGEE, per germline.

This chain connects TRBV5-8 to TRBJ1-5; weak D call: TRBD1 (5 bases). The CDR3 is made up of 16 amino acids. The V gene lost 0 bases and the J gene lost 0 bases, with 10 bases spanning the gap. Per the germline V gene, CDR1 is SGHTS and CDR2 is YDEGEE. CDR3 DNA sequence: TGTGCCAGCAGCTTGGGCGACAGATATAGCAATCAGCCCCAGCATTTT. Protein sequence: CASSLGDRYSNQPQHF.

The rearrangement links TRBV10-2 to TRBJ2-7; D ambiguous. V was shortened by 2 bases and J by 1 base, with 6 bases between the two germline ends. The CDR3 covers 13 residues. Germline CDR1 is WSHSY and CDR2 is SAAADI. CDR3 nucleotides: TGCGCCAGCAGTGAGCGCGGTTCCTACGAGCAGTACTTC. This sequence encodes CASSERGSYEQYF.

V is TRBV27 and J is TRBJ1-5, with TRBD1 matching over 8 bases. The trim removed 0 bases at V and 3 bases at J, leaving 7 bases unmatched. Germline V gives CDR1 MNHEY, CDR2 SMNVEV (reference sequence). The CDR3 runs to 17 residues. The CDR3 coding sequence is TGTGCCAGCAGTTTATCGAGAACAGGGGGACTCAATCAGCCCCAGCATTTT. Translating it yields CASSLSRTGGLNQPQHF.

This clone has just one count. V and J are TRBV12-3 or TRBV12-4 and TRBJ1-2; D not resolved. This CDR3 is 12 amino acids long. V was clipped by 10 bases and J by 0 bases, with 9 bases between them. CDR3 DNA: TGTGCCACCACTAGGGCTAACTATGGCTACACCTTC. Residues: CATTRANYGYTF.

The chain has TRBV3-1 (or the pseudogene TRBV3-2) and TRBJ1-2; 10 nucleotides align to TRBD1. V shed 3 bases, J shed 6 bases, and the junction held 13 bases outside the gene matches. This CDR3 is 17 amino acids long. Germline loops: CDR1 LGHDT, CDR2 YNNKEL (reference sequence). CDR3 region: CASSQTSLRTGGHGYTF. The CDR3 DNA reads as TGTGCCAGCAGCCAGACTTCATTAAGGACAGGGGGGCATGGCTACACCTTC.

The chain carries TRBV6-2 or TRBV6-3 and TRBJ2-1; tentatively, D is TRBD1 or TRBD2 (5 bases each). The CDR3 extends over 13 amino acids. CDR1 and CDR2 (germline): MNHEY, SVGEGT. Trimming pared 2 bases from V and 11 bases from J, leaving 13 bases between. The CDR3 nucleotides are TGTGCCAGCAGTTACCGGGACCCTAGGAAGCAGTTCTTC. Residues: CASSYRDPRKQFF.